This T cell receptor beta chain was sequenced during a study of T cells in tuberculosis. The CDR3 runs to 14 residues. V was clipped by 7 bases and J by 7 bases, with 17 bases between them. Germline V gene sequence: CDR1 LNHDA, CDR2 SQIVND (reference sequence). The table came from immunoSEQ multiplex PCR; TCRdb's copy has only in-frame clones and leaves some out. The sample includes 20,000 to 30,000 clones, just under 97% seen only once; the top ten take about 8.6%. The chain joins TRBV19 to TRBJ1-5; D might be TRBD1 (6 bases). The clonotype originates from a donor between 10 and 35 years old with latent tuberculosis or without tuberculosis infection. Input material: PBMCs. This chain's CDR3 is CASTTKGVDQPQHF. CDR3 sequence (DNA): TGTGCCAGTACCACTAAGGGGGTAGACCAGCCCCAGCATTTT.